Sequencing of this TCR beta chain was carried out in a study of CD8 T cells in Susac syndrome. The RNA, about 0.5 to 1 ug, was put through reverse transcription using random hexamers. TCR beta CDR3 was amplified by immunoSEQ multiplex PCR. This amplification extended across 54 Vbeta and 13 Jbeta segments. TCRdb called the immunoSEQ multiplex PCR reads again in MiXCR, with one record for every CDR3 protein. The repertoire holds some 190,000 distinct CDR3 sequences, with 94% as singletons. The authors sequenced TCR beta from blood CD8+ and CD4+ T cells. The recently defined diagnostic criteria for definite or probable disease were met by the Susac syndrome patients. Negative isolation yielded the CD8+ and CD4+ T cells, while FACS enriched the TEMRA cells. The CDR3 sequence is 13 residues long. Trimming took off 2 bases at V and 8 bases at J, with 13 bases between the two ends. Per germline, CDR1 GTSNPN and CDR2 SVGIG (reference sequence).

The chain is built from TRBV30 and TRBJ1-5; TRBD1 is a possible D gene (5 bases). The specimen sequenced was CD4+ T cells from PBMCs. This receptor was identified in a human donor with Susac syndrome. The CDR3 nucleotides read TGTGCCTGGAGTCAGAGGCGGGGGGAGCCCCAGCATTTT. Translating gives CAWSQRRGEPQHF.